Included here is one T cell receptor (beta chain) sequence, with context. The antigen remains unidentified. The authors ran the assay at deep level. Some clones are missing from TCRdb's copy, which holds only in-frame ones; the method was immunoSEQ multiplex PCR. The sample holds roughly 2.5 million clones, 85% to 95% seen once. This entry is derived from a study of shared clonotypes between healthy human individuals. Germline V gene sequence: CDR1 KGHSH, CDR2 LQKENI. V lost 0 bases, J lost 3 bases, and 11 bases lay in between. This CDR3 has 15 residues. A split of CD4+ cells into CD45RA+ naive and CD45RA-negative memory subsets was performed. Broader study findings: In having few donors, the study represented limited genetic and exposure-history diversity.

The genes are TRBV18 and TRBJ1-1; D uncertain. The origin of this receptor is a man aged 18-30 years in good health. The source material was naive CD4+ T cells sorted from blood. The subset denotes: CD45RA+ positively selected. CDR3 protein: CASSPPSMWDTEAFF. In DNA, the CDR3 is TGTGCCAGCTCACCACCGTCCATGTGGGACACTGAAGCTTTCTTT. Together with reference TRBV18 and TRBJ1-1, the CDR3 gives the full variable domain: NAGVMQNPRHLVRRRGQEARLRCSPMKGHSHVYWYRQLPEEGLKFMVYLQKENIIDESGMPKERFSAEFPKEGPSILRIQQVVRGDSAAYFCASSPPSMWDTEAFFGQGTRLTVV.